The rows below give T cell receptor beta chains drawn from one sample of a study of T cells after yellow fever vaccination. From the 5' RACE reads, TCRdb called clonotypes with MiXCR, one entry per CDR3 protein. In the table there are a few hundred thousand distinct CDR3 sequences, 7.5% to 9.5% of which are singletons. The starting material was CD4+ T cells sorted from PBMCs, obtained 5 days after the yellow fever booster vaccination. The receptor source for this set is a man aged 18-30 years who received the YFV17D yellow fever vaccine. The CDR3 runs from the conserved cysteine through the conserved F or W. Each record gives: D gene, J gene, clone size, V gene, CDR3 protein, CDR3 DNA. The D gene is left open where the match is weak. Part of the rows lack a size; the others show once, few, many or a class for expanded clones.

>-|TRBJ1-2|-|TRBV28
CASIDRDYGYTF
TGTGCCAGCATCGACAGAGACTATGGCTACACCTTC
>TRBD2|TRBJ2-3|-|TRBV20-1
CSARVLAGGRTDTQYF
TGCAGTGCTAGAGTTCTAGCGGGGGGGCGCACAGATACGCAGTATTTT
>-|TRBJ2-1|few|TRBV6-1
CASSESRSYNEQFF
TGTGCCAGCAGTGAGAGCCGCTCCTACAATGAGCAGTTCTTC
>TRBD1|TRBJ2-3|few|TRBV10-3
CATDDRGRNVDTQYF
TGTGCCACCGATGACAGGGGCCGAAACGTGGATACGCAGTATTTT
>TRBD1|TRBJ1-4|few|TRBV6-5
CASRPHRGTNEKLFF
TGTGCCAGCAGGCCTCACAGGGGAACTAATGAAAAACTGTTTTTT
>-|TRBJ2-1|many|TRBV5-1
CASYRVEGEQFF
TGCGCCAGTTACAGGGTAGAGGGTGAGCAGTTCTTC
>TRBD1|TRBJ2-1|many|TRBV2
CASSPPGTGGYNEQFF
TGTGCCAGCAGTCCCCCCGGGACAGGCGGCTACAATGAGCAGTTCTTC
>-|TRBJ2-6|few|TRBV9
CASSAERGGPSGANVLTF
TGTGCCAGCAGCGCGGAACGCGGCGGACCCTCTGGGGCCAACGTCCTGACTTTC
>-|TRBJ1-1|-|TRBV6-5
CASLRAGSTEAFF
TGTGCCAGCTTAAGGGCAGGGAGCACTGAAGCTTTCTTT
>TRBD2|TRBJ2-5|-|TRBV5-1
CASSSTSGGFGETQYF
TGCGCCAGCAGCTCGACTAGCGGGGGGTTCGGGGAGACCCAGTACTTC
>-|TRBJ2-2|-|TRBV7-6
CASRLGLNTGELFF
TGTGCCAGCAGGCTAGGACTCAACACCGGGGAGCTGTTTTTT
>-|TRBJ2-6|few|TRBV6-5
CASSYQMTAVLSSGANVLTF
TGTGCCAGCAGTTACCAGATGACAGCAGTCCTCAGCTCTGGGGCCAACGTCCTGACTTTC
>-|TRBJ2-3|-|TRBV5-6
CASSLEQGSGTDTQYF
TGTGCCAGCAGCTTGGAACAGGGAAGTGGCACAGATACGCAGTATTTT
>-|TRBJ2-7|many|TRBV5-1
CASSREPYEQYF
TGCGCCAGCAGCCGTGAACCCTACGAGCAGTACTTC
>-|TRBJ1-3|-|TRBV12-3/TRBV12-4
CASSLWDPGNTIYF
TGTGCCAGCAGTTTATGGGACCCTGGAAACACCATATATTTT
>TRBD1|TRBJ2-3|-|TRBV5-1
CASLDGQGPDTQYF
TGCGCCAGCCTCGATGGACAGGGGCCAGATACGCAGTATTTT
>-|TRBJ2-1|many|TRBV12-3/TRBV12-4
CASSTSGSSYNEQFF
TGTGCCAGCAGTACTTCAGGGAGCTCCTACAATGAGCAGTTCTTC
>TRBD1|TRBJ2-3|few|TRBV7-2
CASSYQTGVDTQYF
TGTGCCAGCAGCTACCAGACAGGGGTGGATACGCAGTATTTT
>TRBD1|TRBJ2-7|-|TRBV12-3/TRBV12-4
CASSSRGQGYEQYF
TGTGCCAGCAGTTCCCGGGGACAGGGGTACGAGCAGTACTTC
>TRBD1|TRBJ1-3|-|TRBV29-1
CSVGTGGGGNTIYF
TGCAGCGTCGGGACAGGGGGCGGTGGAAACACCATATATTTT
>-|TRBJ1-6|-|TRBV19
CASSTTGLDYNSPLHF
TGTGCCAGTAGTACCACAGGTTTAGACTATAATTCACCCCTCCACTTT
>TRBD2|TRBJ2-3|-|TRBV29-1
CSILTSGTDTQYF
TGCAGCATCCTGACTAGCGGGACAGATACGCAGTATTTT
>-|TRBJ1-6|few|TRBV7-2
CASSLGPGINSPLHF
TGTGCCAGCAGCTTAGGTCCGGGGATCAATTCACCCCTCCACTTT
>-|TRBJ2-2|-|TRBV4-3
CASRGRSNTGELFF
TGCGCCAGCAGGGGACGGTCGAACACCGGGGAGCTGTTTTTT
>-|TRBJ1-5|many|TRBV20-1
CSARPAGSVGMFGNQPQHF
TGCAGTGCTAGGCCGGCGGGCAGCGTTGGGATGTTTGGCAATCAGCCCCAGCATTTT
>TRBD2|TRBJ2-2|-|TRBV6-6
CASSQSGLAAGELFF
TGTGCCAGCAGTCAATCGGGACTAGCGGCCGGGGAGCTGTTTTTT
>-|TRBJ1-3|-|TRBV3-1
CASSPSLGGNTIYF
TGTGCCAGCAGCCCCTCATTGGGGGGAAACACCATATATTTT
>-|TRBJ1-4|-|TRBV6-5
CASSRGRPSRGEKLFF
TGTGCCAGCAGTCGTGGACGGCCATCGAGGGGGGAAAAACTGTTTTTT
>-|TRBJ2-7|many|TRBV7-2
CASRWTASYEQYF
TGTGCCAGCAGGTGGACAGCCTCCTACGAGCAGTACTTC